This T cell receptor (beta chain) was identified during a study of regulatory T cells in long-lasting Graves disease. Time point given: newly diagnosed GD, antithyroid drugs for less than 3 months. Scientists built the TCR library using RNA that was extracted from PBMCs. TCR beta libraries were built with iRepertoire HTBI primers and Arm-PCR of CDR3 regions. TCRdb redid the calling of the multiplex PCR reads with MiXCR, one entry per CDR3 protein. The data show hundreds of thousands of distinct CDR3 sequences, with about 16% seen just once and 20% to 30% held by the top ten. This CDR3 contains 14 residues. With V trimmed by 2 bases and J by 6 bases, 6 bases remained unmatched. Germline CDR1 is GTSNPN and CDR2 is SVGIG (reference sequence). A further study also used this sample, focusing on T cells in Graves' hyperthyroidism and ophthalmopathy. That source notes: The study defined stable Graves' hyperthyroidism as no ophthalmopathy progression within 18 months. Exclusions: uncontrolled infection, other autoimmune disease, pregnancy, lactation.

The source of this sequence is a woman between 40 and 65 years old with Graves disease. The sequencing used peripheral blood mononuclear cells (PBMCs), collected at new diagnosis, from a patient treated with antithyroid drugs. This chain joins TRBV30 and TRBJ1-5; 8 bases map to TRBD1. CDR3 region: CAWSSGTGVQPQHF. The DNA of the CDR3 is TGTGCCTGGAGTTCCGGGACAGGAGTTCAGCCCCAGCATTTT.